Shown below are 14 T cell receptor beta chains from a single sample sequenced in a study of PD-L1 blockade in urothelial cancer. Time point described: pretreatment peripheral blood. Sequenced by immunoSEQ multiplex PCR; TCRdb stores in-frame clones only, minus some. The data show roughly 95,000 clones, about nine tenths seen once. The specimen comprised PBMCs, sampled around atezolizumab (anti-PD-L1) treatment. These receptors all stem from a man aged 60 to 75 with urothelial cancer.

This chain connects TRBV5-7 to TRBJ2-3; TRBD2 agrees at 10 bases. TRBV5-7 is assigned to the ORF class and has an uncertain function. This CDR3 has 16 amino acids. The V segment lost 4 bases and the J segment 5 bases; nucleotides outside the gene matches: 10. The CDR3 nucleotides are TGTGCCAGCAGCCAGGAAGGACTAGCGGCCGGAGATACGCAGTATTTT. Residues: CASSQEGLAAGDTQYF.

Here the CDR3 reads CASSVASGGRRNTEAFF. For the CDR3, the DNA is TGTGCCAGCAGCGTAGCCTCTGGAGGCAGGAGGAACACTGAAGCTTTCTTT. The V gene is TRBV9, the J gene TRBJ1-1; D ambiguous. The germline V and J ends were trimmed by 0 bases and 1 base, with 16 bases remaining between them. This CDR3 region has 17 residues. CDR1 is SGDLS, CDR2 YYNGEE, per germline.

The chain uses TRBV28 and TRBJ2-7; 10 bases line up with TRBD1. The junction had 5 bases not matched to a gene; V was cut back by 6 bases and J by 0 bases. Germline V lookup: CDR1 MDHEN, CDR2 SYDVKM. CDR3 length equals 15 residues. The CDR3 DNA sequence: TGTGCCAGCAGAGAGGGACAGGGGAGCTCCTACGAGCAGTACTTC. The encoded protein is CASREGQGSSYEQYF.

The rearrangement uses TRBV10-3 and TRBJ1-1; no reliable D call. This CDR3 is built from 12 residues. From germline, CDR1 is ENHRY and CDR2 SYGVKD. Trimming left V 1 base short and J 3 bases short, with 3 bases between. The DNA for the CDR3 is TGTGCCATCAGTGAGTTAGACACTGAAGCTTTCTTT. Translation: CAISELDTEAFF.

The chain has TRBV28 and TRBJ2-7, with D perhaps matching TRBD2 (5 bases). Germline V gene data show CDR1 as MDHEN and CDR2 as SYDVKM. The CDR3 covers 16 residues. V lost 4 bases to trimming and J lost 5 bases, with 21 bases between them. For the CDR3, the DNA is TGTGCCAGCAGTTCGGCGGCCGAAGGGAGCGATCACGAGCAGTACTTC. Translated, it gives CASSSAAEGSDHEQYF. Full variable domain (outside the CDR3, taken from reference TRBV28 and TRBJ2-7): DVKVTQSSRYLVKRTGEKVFLECVQDMDHENMFWYRQDPGLGLRLIYFSYDVKMKEKGDIPEGYSVSREKKERFSLILESASTNQTSMYLCASSSAAEGSDHEQYFGPGTRLTVT.

The V gene is TRBV6-1, the J gene TRBJ2-7, with 8 bases lining up with TRBD1. The CDR3 has 16 residues. Germline lookup yields CDR1 MNHNS and CDR2 SASEGT. The trim removed 2 bases at V and 1 base at J, leaving 7 bases unmatched. The CDR3 spells CASSEFRTGLSYEQYF. CDR3 bases: TGTGCCAGCAGTGAATTTAGGACAGGGTTGTCCTACGAGCAGTACTTC.

The J gene is TRBJ2-1, the V gene TRBV5-6; 11 nucleotides align to TRBD2. The CDR3 is 15 amino acids. Trimming removed 0 bases from V and 10 bases from J; junction bases left unmatched: 6. Per the germline V gene, CDR1 is SGHDT and CDR2 is YYEEEE. The CDR3 here is CASSLALAGGREQFF. The CDR3 DNA reads as TGTGCCAGCAGCTTGGCGCTAGCGGGGGGCCGAGAGCAGTTCTTC.

The CDR3: CASSQAQGASGNTIYF. The CDR3, as DNA: TGCGCCAGCAGCCAAGCTCAGGGGGCGTCCGGAAACACCATATATTTT. The chain carries TRBV4-3 and TRBJ1-3, with TRBD1 identical over 8 bases. The CDR3 runs 16 residues. Trimming removed 1 base from V and 4 bases from J; junction bases left unmatched: 6. Per germline, CDR1 LGHNA and CDR2 YSLEER.

The rearrangement joins TRBV7-8 to TRBJ1-3; D is uncertain. Germline V gene lookup returns CDR1 SGHVS and CDR2 FQNEAQ. The CDR3 covers 16 residues. V was shortened by 4 bases and J by 0 bases, with 13 bases between the two germline ends. The CDR3 here is CASSSAVSGSGNTIYF. CDR3 DNA sequence: TGTGCCAGCAGCTCCGCGGTCTCCGGCTCTGGAAACACCATATATTTT.

The CDR3 sequence: CASSPGTGGTYEQYF. CDR3 in DNA: TGTGCCAGCAGCCCCGGGACAGGGGGCACCTACGAGCAGTACTTC. J is TRBJ2-7 and V is TRBV6-5, with 12 bases fitting TRBD1. CDR1 and CDR2 from the germline V gene are MNHEY and SVGAGI. The CDR3 has 15 residues. V lost 6 bases, J lost 2 bases, and 5 bases stayed unmatched.

The chain carries TRBV28 and TRBJ2-7; possible D gene TRBD1, 5 bases. Germline V lookup: CDR1 MDHEN, CDR2 SYDVKM. The ends were cut back, 5 bases at V and 10 bases at J, with 15 bases in the middle. The CDR3 runs 12 residues. CDR3 residues: CASSGSGFLQYF. The CDR3 DNA reads as TGTGCCAGCAGTGGGTCAGGGTTTTTACAGTACTTC.

The chain has TRBV6-5 and TRBJ2-7, with TRBD2 matching 9 bases. Germline V CDR1 and CDR2: MNHEY, SVGAGI. The junction had 9 bases not matched to a gene; V was cut back by 5 bases and J by 4 bases. The CDR3 covers 15 residues. The CDR3 protein is CASSPLPAGGYEQYF. CDR3 nucleotide sequence: TGTGCCAGCAGTCCCCTCCCAGCGGGGGGTTACGAGCAGTACTTC.

The rearrangement uses TRBV7-9 and TRBJ1-4; D is ambiguous. The germline V gene has CDR1 SEHNR and CDR2 FQNEAQ (reference sequence). Trimming took off 2 bases at V and 0 bases at J, with 7 bases between the two ends. This CDR3 comprises 15 residues. The CDR3 sequence is CASSLSQATNEKLFF. The CDR3 coding sequence is TGTGCCAGCAGCTTAAGCCAGGCAACTAATGAAAAACTGTTTTTT.

The chain links TRBV9 to TRBJ2-2; D uncertain. Germline V gene sequence: CDR1 SGDLS, CDR2 YYNGEE. Trimming removed 2 bases at V and 1 base at J, with 6 bases between. The length of the CDR3 is 14 residues. CDR3 region: CASSVAGNTGELFF. In DNA form, the CDR3 reads TGTGCCAGCAGCGTTGCCGGGAACACCGGGGAGCTGTTTTTT.